The T cell receptor (beta chain) under discussion was sequenced for a study of cytomegalovirus exposure and HLA in healthy donors. About the research overall: Early on, a data release was issued that held about 85 million unique TCRs from HLA-typed donors. Whole-study findings and limits: While the bulk of TCR sequences proved rare, some public TCRs turned up in many donors. Sequencing depth across donors, presence/absence analyses assumed, was roughly uniform. The study recorded 164 TCR beta chains that were cytomegalovirus-associated.

On this clone: The antigen is undetermined.

V lost 3 bases and J 0 bases, leaving 10 bases between the germline ends. The CDR3 runs to 14 residues. The germline gives CDR1 SGHRS, CDR2 YFSETQ. 60 Vbeta and 13 Jbeta primers were used in PCR. Measured with immunoSEQ multiplex PCR; TCRdb has only the in-frame clones, and not every one. This sample has roughly 100,000 clones, with about two thirds found just once. The source of this sequence is a boy between 5 and 17 years old in good health and CMV-seropositive. V gene TRBV5-1 combines with J gene TRBJ2-7, with D maybe TRBD1 (5 bases). The sequencing sample was made of PBMCs. This CDR3 is CASSSDSFSYEQYF. CDR3 sequence (DNA): TGCGCCAGCAGCTCAGACAGCTTCTCCTACGAGCAGTACTTC.